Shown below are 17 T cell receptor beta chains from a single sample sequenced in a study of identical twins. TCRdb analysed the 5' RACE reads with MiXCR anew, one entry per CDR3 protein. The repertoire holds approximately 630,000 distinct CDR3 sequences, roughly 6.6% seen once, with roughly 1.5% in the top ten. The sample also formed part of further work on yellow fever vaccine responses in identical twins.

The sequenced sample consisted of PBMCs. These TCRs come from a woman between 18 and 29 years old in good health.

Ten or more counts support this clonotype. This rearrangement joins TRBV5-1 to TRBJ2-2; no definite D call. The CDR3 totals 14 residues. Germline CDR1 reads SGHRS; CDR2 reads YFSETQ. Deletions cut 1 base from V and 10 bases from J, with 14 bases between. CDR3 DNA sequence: TGCGCCAGCAGCTTGTCGATCGGTGGAGAGGAGCTGTTTTTT. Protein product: CASSLSIGGEELFF. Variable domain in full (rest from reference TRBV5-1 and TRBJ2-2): KAGVTQTPRYLIKTRGQQVTLSCSPISGHRSVSWYQQTPGQGLQFLFEYFSETQRNKGNFPGRFSGRQFSNSRSEMNVSTLELGDSALYLCASSLSIGGEELFFGEGSRLTVL.

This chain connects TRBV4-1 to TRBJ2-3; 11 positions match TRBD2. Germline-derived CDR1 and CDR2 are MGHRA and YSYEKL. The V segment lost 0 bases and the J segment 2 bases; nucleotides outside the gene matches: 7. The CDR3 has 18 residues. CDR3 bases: TGCGCCAGCAGCCAAGAGAGGGGACTAGCGGCCCCCACAGATACGCAGTATTTT. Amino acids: CASSQERGLAAPTDTQYF.

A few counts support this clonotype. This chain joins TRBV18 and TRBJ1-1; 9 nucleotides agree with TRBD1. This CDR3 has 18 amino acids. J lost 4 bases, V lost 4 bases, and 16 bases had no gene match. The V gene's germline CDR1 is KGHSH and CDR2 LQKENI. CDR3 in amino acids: CASSLSGQGFRRGTEAFF. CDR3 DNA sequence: TGTGCCAGCTCACTATCGGGACAGGGTTTTCGACGGGGCACTGAAGCTTTCTTT.

The CDR3 loop reads CSARDLHDVGEQFF. DNA for the CDR3: TGCAGTGCTAGAGATTTGCATGATGTCGGTGAGCAGTTCTTC. The chain is built from TRBV20-1 and TRBJ2-1; the D is unclear. This CDR3 is built from 14 residues. The germline V and J ends were trimmed by 0 bases and 9 bases, with 15 bases remaining between them. Germline V gene lookup returns CDR1 DFQATT and CDR2 SNEGSKA (reference sequence).

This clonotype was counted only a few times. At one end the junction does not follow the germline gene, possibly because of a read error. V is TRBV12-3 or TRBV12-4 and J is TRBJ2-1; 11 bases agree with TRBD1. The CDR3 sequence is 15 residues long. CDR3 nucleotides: TGTGCCAGCAGTTTAGGGACAGGGGGCGCGTGGGGTATGGTCTTC. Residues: CASSLGTGGAWGMVF.

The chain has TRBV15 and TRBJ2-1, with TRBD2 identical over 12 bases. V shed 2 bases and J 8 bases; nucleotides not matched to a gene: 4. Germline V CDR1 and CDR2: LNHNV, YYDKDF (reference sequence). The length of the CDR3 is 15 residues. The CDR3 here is CATSRLAGGAHEQFF. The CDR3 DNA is TGTGCCACCAGCAGACTAGCGGGGGGGGCACATGAGCAGTTCTTC.

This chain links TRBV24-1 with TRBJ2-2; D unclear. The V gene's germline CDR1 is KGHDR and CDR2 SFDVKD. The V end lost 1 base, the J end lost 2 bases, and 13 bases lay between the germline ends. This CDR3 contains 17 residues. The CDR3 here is CATSDFRPPVNTGELFF. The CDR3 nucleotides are TGTGCCACCAGTGATTTCCGGCCGCCAGTCAACACCGGGGAGCTGTTTTTT.

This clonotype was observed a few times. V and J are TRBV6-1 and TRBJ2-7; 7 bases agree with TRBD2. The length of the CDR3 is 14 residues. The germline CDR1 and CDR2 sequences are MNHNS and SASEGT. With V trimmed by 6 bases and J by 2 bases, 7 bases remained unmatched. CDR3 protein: CASRTGGPTYEQYF. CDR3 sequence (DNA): TGTGCCAGCAGGACGGGAGGACCCACCTACGAGCAGTACTTC.

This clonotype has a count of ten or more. DNA for the CDR3: TGTGCCACCAGCAGAGACGGGGGGACAGGGATCTATGAGCAGTTCTTC. Encoded protein: CATSRDGGTGIYEQFF. The gene calls are TRBV15 and TRBJ2-1; 9 bases fit TRBD1. CDR1 and CDR2 from the germline V gene are LNHNV and YYDKDF (reference sequence). V dropped 0 bases and J dropped 8; count of bases not matched to a gene: 8. The CDR3 has 16 amino acids. The variable domain in full, completed from reference TRBV15 and TRBJ2-1, reads DAMVIQNPRYQVTQFGKPVTLSCSQTLNHNVMYWYQQKSSQAPKLLFHYYDKDFNNEADTPDNFQSRRPNTSFCFLDIRSPGLGDTAMYLCATSRDGGTGIYEQFFGPGTRLTVL.

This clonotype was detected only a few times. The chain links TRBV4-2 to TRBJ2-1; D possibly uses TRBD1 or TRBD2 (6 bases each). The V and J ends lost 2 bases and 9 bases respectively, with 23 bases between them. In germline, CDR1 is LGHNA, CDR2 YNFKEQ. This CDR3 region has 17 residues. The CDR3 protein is CASSQFVSGGGSGEQFF. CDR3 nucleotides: TGTGCCAGCAGCCAATTTGTTAGCGGAGGGGGGTCTGGTGAGCAGTTCTTC.

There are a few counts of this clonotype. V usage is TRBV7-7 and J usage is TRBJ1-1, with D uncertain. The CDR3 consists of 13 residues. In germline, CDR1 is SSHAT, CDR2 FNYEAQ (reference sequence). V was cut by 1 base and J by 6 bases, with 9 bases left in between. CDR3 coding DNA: TGTGCCAGCAGCTTAGTGGCGGGGTCTGAAGCTTTCTTT. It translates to CASSLVAGSEAFF.

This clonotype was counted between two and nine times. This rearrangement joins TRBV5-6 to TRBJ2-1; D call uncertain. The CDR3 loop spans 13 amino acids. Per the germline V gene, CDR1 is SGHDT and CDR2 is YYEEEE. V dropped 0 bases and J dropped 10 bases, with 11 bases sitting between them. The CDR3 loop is CASSLDGQTEQFF. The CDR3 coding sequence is TGTGCCAGCAGCTTGGACGGGCAGACCGAGCAGTTCTTC.

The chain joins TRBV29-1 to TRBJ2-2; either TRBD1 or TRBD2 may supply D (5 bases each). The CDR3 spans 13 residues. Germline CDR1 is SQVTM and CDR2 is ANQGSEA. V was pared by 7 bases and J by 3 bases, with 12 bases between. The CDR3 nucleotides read TGCAGCGCGGGGTTGGGGGACACCGGGGAGCTGTTTTTT. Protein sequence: CSAGLGDTGELFF.

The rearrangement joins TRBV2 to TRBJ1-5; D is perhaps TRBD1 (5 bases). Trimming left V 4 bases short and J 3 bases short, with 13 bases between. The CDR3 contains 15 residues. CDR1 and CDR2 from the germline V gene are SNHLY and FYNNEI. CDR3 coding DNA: TGTGCCAGCAGTGCAGACAGTCACTCCAATCAGCCCCAGCATTTT. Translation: CASSADSHSNQPQHF. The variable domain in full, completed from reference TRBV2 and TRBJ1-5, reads EPEVTQTPSHQVTQMGQEVILRCVPISNHLYFYWYRQILGQKVEFLVSFYNNEISEKSEIFDDQFSVERPDGSNFTLKIRSTKLEDSAMYFCASSADSHSNQPQHFGDGTRLSIL.

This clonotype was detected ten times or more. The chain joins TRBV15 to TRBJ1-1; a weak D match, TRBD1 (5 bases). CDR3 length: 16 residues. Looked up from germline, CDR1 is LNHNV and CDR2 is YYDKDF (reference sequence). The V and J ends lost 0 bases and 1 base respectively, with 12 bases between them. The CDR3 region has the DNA TGTGCCACCAGCAGAGAAGGAGACAGCTGGAACACTGAAGCTTTCTTT. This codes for CATSREGDSWNTEAFF. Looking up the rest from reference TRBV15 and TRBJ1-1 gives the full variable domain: DAMVIQNPRYQVTQFGKPVTLSCSQTLNHNVMYWYQQKSSQAPKLLFHYYDKDFNNEADTPDNFQSRRPNTSFCFLDIRSPGLGDTAMYLCATSREGDSWNTEAFFGQGTRLTVV.

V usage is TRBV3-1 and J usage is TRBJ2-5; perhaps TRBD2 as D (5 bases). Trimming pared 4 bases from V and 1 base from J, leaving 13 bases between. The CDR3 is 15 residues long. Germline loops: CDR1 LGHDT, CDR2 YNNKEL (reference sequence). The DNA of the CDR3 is TGTGCCAGCAGCCTTTCGAGAGGAGGCCAAGAGACCCAGTACTTC. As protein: CASSLSRGGQETQYF.

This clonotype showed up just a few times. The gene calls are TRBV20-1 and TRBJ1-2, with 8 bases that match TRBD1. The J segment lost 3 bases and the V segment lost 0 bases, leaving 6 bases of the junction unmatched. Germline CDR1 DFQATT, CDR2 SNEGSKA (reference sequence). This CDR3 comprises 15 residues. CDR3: CSARDRAGGDYGYTF. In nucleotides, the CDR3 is TGCAGTGCTAGAGATCGGGCAGGGGGCGACTATGGCTACACCTTC.